This TCR beta chain comes out of a study of T cell responses to AZD1222 COVID-19 vaccine. Generated by immunoSEQ multiplex PCR, the TCRdb table keeps only in-frame clones and is missing some. The sample has 150,000 to 200,000 clones; 85% to 95% are singletons. Germline loops: CDR1 LGHDT, CDR2 YNNKEL (reference sequence). This CDR3 is 16 amino acids long. V lost 3 bases, J lost 2 bases, and 10 bases stayed unmatched. The chain couples TRBV3-1 (or the pseudogene TRBV3-2) to TRBJ2-7, with TRBD2 matching 7 bases. Sample: peripheral blood, taken on day 0 of AZD1222 vaccination. The TCR comes from an adult in good health. The CDR3 loop reads CASSHTSAWEAYEQYF. As DNA, the CDR3 is TGTGCCAGCAGCCACACTAGCGCATGGGAGGCCTACGAGCAGTACTTC.